What follows is one T cell receptor beta chain and its context. This CDR3 region has 14 residues. Germline V gives CDR1 MDHEN, CDR2 SYDVKM. V was trimmed by 1 base and J by 0 bases, leaving 6 bases between them. This sample was included in a study of technical replicates of blood from several donors. Here immunoSEQ multiplex PCR was the method, and the copy in TCRdb shows in-frame clones only, minus some. This sample yields 80,000 to 100,000 clones, of which roughly 95% are seen a single time; about 0.39% belongs to the top ten. Sequencing was performed on T cells isolated from PBMCs. The chain joins TRBV28 to TRBJ2-5; no reliable D call. The clonotype was recovered from a human donor in good health. The CDR3 spells CASSLSRNQETQYF. The CDR3, as DNA: TGTGCCAGCAGTTTATCCAGAAACCAAGAGACCCAGTACTTC.